This record concerns one T cell receptor (beta chain) sequence. The assay was immunoSEQ multiplex PCR, and TCRdb's table has in-frame clones only and misses some. This table has tens of thousands of clones, 88% appearing once. V gave up 0 bases and J gave up 8 bases, with 22 bases separating them. Germline-derived CDR1 and CDR2 are LGHNA and YSLEER. This CDR3 comprises 17 residues. The record originates from a study of control samples from healthy donors and cancer patients. This clonotype was sampled from a woman in her 70s in good health. The sequencing input was blood. The V call is TRBV4-3, the J call TRBJ1-2; perhaps TRBD1 as D (5 bases). The CDR3 sequence is CASSQESAKQELGGYTF. The CDR3 DNA is TGCGCCAGCAGCCAAGAATCCGCTAAACAGGAATTGGGAGGCTACACCTTC.